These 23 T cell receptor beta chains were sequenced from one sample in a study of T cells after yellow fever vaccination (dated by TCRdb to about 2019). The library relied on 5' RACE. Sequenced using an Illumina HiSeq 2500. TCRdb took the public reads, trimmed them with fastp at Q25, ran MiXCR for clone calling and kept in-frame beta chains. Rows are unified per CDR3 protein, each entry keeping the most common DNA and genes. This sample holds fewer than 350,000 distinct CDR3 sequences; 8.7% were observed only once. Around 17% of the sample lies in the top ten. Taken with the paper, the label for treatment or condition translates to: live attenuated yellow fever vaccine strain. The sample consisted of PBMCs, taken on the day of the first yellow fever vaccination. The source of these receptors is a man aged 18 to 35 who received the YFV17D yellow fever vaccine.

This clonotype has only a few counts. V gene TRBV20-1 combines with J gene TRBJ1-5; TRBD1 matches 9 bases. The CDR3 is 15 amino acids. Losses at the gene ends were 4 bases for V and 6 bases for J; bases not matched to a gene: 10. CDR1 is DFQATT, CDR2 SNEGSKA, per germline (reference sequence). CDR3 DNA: TGCAGTGCTAATGGGGGACAGGGATATAGTCAGCCCCAGCATTTT. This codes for CSANGGQGYSQPQHF.

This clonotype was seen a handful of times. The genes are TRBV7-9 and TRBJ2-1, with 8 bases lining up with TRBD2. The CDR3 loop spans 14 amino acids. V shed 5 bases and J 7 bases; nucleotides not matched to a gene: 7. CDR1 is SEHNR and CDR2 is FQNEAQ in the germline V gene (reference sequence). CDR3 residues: CASSLGLALNEQFF. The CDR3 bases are TGTGCCAGCAGCCTCGGACTAGCTCTGAATGAGCAGTTCTTC.

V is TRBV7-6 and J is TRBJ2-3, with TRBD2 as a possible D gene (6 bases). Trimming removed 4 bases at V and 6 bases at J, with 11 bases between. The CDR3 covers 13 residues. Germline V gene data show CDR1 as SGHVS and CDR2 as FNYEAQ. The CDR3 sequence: CASSYTGGDTQYF. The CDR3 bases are TGTGCCAGCAGCTACACTGGGGGGGATACGCAGTATTTT.

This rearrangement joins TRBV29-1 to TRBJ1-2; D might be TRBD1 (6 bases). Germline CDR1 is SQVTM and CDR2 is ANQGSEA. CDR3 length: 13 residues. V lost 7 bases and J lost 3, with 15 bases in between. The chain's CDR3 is CSAELGGYYGYTF. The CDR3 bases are TGCAGCGCTGAGTTAGGGGGTTACTATGGCTACACCTTC.

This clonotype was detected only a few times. The CDR3 nucleotides read TGTGCCAGCAGTGAGGGACTCCTAAGCTCCTACAATGAGCAGTTCTTC. Translation: CASSEGLLSSYNEQFF. This sequence joins TRBV9 and TRBJ2-1; weak D call: TRBD2 (6 bases). This CDR3 region has 16 residues. V was pared by 5 bases and J by 0 bases, with 15 bases between. Looked up from germline, CDR1 is SGDLS and CDR2 is YYNGEE.

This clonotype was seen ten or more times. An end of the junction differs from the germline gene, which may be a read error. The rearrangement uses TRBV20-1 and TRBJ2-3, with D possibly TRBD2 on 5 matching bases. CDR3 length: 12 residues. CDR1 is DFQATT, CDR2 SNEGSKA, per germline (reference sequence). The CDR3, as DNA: TGCAGTGCTAGAGAAGCCGGGATTTCTCGACATTTT. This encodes CSAREAGISRHF.

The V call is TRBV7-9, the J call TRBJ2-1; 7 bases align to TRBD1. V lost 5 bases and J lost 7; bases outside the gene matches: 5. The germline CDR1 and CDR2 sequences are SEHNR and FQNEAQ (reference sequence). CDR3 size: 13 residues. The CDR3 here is CASSDRVENEQFF. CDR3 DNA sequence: TGTGCCAGCAGCGACAGGGTTGAGAATGAGCAGTTCTTC.

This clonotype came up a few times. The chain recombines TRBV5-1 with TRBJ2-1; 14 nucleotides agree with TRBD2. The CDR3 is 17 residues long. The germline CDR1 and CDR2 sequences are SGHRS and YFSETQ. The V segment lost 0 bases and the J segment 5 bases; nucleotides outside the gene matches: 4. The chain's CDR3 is CASSLGGTSGGHNEQFF. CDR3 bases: TGCGCCAGCAGCTTGGGGGGGACTAGCGGGGGACACAATGAGCAGTTCTTC.

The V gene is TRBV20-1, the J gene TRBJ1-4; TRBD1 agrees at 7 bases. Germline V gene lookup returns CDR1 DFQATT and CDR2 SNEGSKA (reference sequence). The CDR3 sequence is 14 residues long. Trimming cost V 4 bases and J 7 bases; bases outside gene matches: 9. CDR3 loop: CSATIQGNSEKLFF. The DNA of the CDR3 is TGCAGTGCTACTATACAGGGGAATTCTGAAAAACTGTTTTTT.

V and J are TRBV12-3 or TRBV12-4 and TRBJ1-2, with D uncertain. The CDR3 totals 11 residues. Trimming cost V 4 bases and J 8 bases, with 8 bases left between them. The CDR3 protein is CASSSRAGYTF. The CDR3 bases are TGTGCCAGCAGTTCCCGGGCGGGCTACACCTTC.

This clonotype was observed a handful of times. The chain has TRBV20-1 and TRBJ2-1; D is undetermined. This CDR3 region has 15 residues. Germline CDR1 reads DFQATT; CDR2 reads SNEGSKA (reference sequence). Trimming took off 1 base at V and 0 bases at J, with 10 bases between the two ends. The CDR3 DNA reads TGCAGTGCTAGAGGGGTGTCGATCTCCTACAATGAGCAGTTCTTC. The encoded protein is CSARGVSISYNEQFF.

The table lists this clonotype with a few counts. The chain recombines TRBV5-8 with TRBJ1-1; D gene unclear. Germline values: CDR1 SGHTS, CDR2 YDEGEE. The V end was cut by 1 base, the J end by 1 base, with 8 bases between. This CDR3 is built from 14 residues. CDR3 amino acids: CASSLPITNTEAFF. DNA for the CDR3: TGTGCCAGCAGCTTGCCGATTACGAACACTGAAGCTTTCTTT.

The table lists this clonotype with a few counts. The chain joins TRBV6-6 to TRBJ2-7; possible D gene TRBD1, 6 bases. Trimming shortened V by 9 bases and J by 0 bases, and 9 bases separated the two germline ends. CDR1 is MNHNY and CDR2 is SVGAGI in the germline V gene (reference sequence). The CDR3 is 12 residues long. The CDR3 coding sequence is TGTGCCAGTCTCAGGGGCTCCTACGAGCAGTACTTC. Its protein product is CASLRGSYEQYF.

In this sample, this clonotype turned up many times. CDR3 sequence reads: CASSSNSYNEQFF. CDR3 sequence (DNA): TGTGCCAGCAGCTCCAACTCCTACAATGAGCAGTTCTTC. The chain combines TRBV7-2 with TRBJ2-1; D is unclear. The CDR3 consists of 13 residues. Per the germline V gene, CDR1 is SGHTA and CDR2 is FQGNSA. Trimming took off 4 bases at V and 0 bases at J, with 4 bases between the two ends.

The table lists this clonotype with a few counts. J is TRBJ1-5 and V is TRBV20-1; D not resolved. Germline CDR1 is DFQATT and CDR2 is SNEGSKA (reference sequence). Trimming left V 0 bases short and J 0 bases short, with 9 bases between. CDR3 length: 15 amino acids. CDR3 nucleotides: TGCAGTGCTAGAGAAGGCCAACCTAGCAATCAGCCCCAGCATTTT. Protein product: CSAREGQPSNQPQHF.

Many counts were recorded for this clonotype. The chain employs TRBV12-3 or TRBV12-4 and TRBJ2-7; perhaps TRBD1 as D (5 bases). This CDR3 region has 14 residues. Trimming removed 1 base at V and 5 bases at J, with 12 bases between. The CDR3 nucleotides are TGTGCCAGCAGTTTAGGGCAGGGATGGGACGAGCAGTACTTC. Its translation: CASSLGQGWDEQYF.

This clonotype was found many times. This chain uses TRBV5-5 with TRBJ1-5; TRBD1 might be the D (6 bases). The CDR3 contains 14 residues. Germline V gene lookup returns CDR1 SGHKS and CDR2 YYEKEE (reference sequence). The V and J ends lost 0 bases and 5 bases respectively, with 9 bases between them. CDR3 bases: TGTGCCAGCAGCTTGGACGGGGGGCATCAGCCCCAGCATTTT. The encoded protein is CASSLDGGHQPQHF. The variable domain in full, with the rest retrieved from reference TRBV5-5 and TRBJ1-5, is DAGVTQSPTHLIKTRGQQVTLRCSPISGHKSVSWYQQVLGQGPQFIFQYYEKEERGRGNFPDRFSARQFPNYSSELNVNALLLGDSALYLCASSLDGGHQPQHFGDGTRLSIL.

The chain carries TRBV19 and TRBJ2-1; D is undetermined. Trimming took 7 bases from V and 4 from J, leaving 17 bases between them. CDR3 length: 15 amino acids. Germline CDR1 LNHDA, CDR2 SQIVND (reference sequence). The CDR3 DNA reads TGTGCCAGTACCCCCTCGAAGGTGGGGTACAATGAGCAGTTCTTC. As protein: CASTPSKVGYNEQFF.

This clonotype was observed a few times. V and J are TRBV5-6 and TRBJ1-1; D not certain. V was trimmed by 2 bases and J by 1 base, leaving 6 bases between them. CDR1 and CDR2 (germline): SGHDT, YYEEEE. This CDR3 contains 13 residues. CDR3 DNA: TGTGCCAGCAGCTTCCTGTCGAACACTGAAGCTTTCTTT. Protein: CASSFLSNTEAFF. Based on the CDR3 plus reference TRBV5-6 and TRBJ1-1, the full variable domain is DAGVTQSPTHLIKTRGQQVTLRCSPKSGHDTVSWYQQALGQGPQFIFQYYEEEERQRGNFPDRFSGHQFPNYSSELNVNALLLGDSALYLCASSFLSNTEAFFGQGTRLTVV.

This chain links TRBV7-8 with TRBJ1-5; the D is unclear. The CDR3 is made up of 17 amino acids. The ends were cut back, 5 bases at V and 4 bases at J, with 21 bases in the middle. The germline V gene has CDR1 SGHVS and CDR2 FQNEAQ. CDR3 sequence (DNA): TGTGCCAGCAGCAATACCCTTCCTCATGTGGTGAATCAGCCCCAGCATTTT. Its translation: CASSNTLPHVVNQPQHF.

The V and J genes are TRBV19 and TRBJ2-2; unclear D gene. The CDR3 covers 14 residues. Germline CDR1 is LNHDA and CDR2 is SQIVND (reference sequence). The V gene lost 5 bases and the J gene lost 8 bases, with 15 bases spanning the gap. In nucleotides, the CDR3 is TGTGCCAGTAGTCCGGGCCCAAGGCGTGGGGAGCTGTTTTTT. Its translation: CASSPGPRRGELFF.

Written as DNA, the CDR3 is TGTGCCAGCCTCCCTACCGCAGGGAGGCCCTACGAGCAGTACGTC. Amino acid sequence: CASLPTAGRPYEQYV. V and J are TRBV28 and TRBJ2-7; weak D call: TRBD2 (6 bases). V was clipped by 8 bases and J by 2 bases, with 19 bases between them. Germline-derived CDR1 and CDR2 are MDHEN and SYDVKM. The CDR3 extends over 15 amino acids.

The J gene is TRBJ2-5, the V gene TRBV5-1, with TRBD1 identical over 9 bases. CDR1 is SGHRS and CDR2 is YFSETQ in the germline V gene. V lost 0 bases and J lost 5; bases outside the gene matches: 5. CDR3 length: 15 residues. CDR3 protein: CASSLAGQGSETQYF. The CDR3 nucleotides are TGCGCCAGCAGCTTGGCCGGACAGGGGTCGGAGACCCAGTACTTC.